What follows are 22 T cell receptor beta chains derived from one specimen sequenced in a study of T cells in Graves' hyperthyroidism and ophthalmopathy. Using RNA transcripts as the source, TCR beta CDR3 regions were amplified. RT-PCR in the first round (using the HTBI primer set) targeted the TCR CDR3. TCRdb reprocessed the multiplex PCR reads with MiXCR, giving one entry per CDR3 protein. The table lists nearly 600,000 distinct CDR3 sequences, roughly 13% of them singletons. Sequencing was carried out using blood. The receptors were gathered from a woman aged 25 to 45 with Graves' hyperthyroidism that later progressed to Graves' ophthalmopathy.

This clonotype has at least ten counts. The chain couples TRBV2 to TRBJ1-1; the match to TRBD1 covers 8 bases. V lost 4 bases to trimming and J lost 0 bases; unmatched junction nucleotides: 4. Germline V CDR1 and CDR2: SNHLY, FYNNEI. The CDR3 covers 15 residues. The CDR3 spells CASSGDRSMNTEAFF. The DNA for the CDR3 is TGTGCCAGCAGTGGGGACAGGTCAATGAACACTGAAGCTTTCTTT.

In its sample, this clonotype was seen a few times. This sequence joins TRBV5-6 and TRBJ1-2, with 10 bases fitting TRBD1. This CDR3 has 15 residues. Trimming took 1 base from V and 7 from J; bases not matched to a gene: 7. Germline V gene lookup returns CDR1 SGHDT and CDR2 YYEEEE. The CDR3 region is CASSLIDRGQGGYTF. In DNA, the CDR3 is TGTGCCAGCAGCTTGATAGACAGGGGGCAGGGTGGCTACACCTTC.

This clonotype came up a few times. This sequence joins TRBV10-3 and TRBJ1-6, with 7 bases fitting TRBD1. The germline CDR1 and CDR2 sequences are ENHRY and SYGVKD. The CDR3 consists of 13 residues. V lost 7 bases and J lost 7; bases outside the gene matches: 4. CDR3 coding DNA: TGTGCCATCACCGGACAGGCCAATTCACCCCTCCACTTT. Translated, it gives CAITGQANSPLHF.

The CDR3 nucleotides are TGCAGCCCCAATAGCCCCCAAGAGACCCAGTACTTC. Amino acids: CSPNSPQETQYF. The chain joins TRBV20-1 to TRBJ2-5; D call uncertain. CDR1 and CDR2 (germline): DFQATT, SNEGSKA (reference sequence). This CDR3 has 12 amino acids.

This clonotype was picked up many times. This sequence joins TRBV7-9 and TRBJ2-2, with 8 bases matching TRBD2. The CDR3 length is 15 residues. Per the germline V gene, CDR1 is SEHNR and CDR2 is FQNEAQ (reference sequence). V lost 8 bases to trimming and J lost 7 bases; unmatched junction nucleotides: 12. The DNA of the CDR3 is TGTGCCAGCGATGAAGGGCAGCGGGAGTACGGGGAGCTGTTTTTT. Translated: CASDEGQREYGELFF.

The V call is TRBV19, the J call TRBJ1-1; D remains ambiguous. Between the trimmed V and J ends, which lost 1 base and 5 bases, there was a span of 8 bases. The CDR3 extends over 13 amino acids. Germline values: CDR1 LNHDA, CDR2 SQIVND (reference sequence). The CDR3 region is CASSIGVGTEAFF. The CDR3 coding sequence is TGTGCCAGTAGTATAGGGGTCGGAACTGAAGCTTTCTTT.

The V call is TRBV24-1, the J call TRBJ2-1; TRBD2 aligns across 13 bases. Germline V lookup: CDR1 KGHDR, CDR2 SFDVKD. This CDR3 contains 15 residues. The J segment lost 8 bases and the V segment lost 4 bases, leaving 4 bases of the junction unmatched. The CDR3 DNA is TGTGCCACCAGTGACGGACTAGCGGGAGTCGATGAGCAGTTCTTC. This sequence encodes CATSDGLAGVDEQFF.

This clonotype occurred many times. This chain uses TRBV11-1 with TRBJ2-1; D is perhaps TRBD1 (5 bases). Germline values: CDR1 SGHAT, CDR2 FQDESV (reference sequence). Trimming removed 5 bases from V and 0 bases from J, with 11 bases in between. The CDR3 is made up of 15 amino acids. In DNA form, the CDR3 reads TGTGCCAGCAGCAGCAGACAGAGCTCCTACAATGAGCAGTTCTTC. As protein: CASSSRQSSYNEQFF.

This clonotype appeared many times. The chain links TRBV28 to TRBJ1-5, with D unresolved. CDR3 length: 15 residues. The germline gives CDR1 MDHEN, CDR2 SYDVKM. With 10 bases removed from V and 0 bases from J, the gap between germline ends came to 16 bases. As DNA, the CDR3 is TGTGCCACCTTAACTGAGGGAGGTAGCAATCAGCCCCAGCATTTT. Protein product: CATLTEGGSNQPQHF.

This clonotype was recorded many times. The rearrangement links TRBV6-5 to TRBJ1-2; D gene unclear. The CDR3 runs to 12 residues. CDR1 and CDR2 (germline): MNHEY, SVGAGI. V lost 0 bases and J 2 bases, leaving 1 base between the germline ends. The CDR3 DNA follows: TGTGCCAGCAGTTACTCGAACTATGGCTACACCTTC. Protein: CASSYSNYGYTF.

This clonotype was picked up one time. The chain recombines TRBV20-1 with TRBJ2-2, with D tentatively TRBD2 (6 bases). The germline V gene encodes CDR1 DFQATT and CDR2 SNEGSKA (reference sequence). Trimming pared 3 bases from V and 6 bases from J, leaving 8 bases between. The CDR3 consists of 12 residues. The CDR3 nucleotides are TGCAGTGCTAGCCCGGGAGCCGGGGAGCTGTTTTTT. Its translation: CSASPGAGELFF.

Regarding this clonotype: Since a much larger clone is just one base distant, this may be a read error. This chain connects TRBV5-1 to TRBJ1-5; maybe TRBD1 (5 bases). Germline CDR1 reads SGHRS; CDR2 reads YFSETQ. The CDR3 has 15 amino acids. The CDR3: CACSPDGQSNQPQHF. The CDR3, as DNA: TGCGCCTGCAGCCCGGACGGACAAAGCAATCAGCCCCAGCATTTT.

In DNA, the CDR3 is TGTGCCTCAGGTCAGACAGGGAGCTCCTACGAGCAGTACTTC. Protein product: CASGQTGSSYEQYF. This chain joins TRBV30 and TRBJ2-7; TRBD1 agrees at 7 bases. Germline loops: CDR1 GTSNPN, CDR2 SVGIG (reference sequence). With 7 bases clipped from V and 0 bases from J, the junction kept 9 bases outside the gene matches. The CDR3 is 14 amino acids. Filled out from reference TRBV30 and TRBJ2-7, the complete variable domain reads SQTIHQWPATLVQPVGSPLSLECTVEGTSNPNLYWYRQAAGRGLQLLFYSVGIGQISSEVPQNLSASRPQDRQFILSSKKLLLSDSGFYLCASGQTGSSYEQYFGPGTRLTVT.

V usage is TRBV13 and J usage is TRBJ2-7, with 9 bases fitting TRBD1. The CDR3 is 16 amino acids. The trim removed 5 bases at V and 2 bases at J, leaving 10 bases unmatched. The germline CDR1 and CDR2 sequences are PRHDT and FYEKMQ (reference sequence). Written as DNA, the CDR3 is TGTGCCAGCAGCGAGACCGGGACAGGGTTTCCCTACGAGCAGTACTTC. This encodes CASSETGTGFPYEQYF.

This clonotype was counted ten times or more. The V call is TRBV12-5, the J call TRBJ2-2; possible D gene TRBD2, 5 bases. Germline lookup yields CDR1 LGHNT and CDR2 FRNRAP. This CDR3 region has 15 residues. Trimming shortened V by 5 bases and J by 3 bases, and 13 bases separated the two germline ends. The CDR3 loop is CASGPSRRYTGELFF. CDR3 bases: TGTGCTAGTGGTCCCTCAAGGAGGTACACCGGGGAGCTGTTTTTT. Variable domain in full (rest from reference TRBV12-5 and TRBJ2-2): DARVTQTPRHKVTEMGQEVTMRCQPILGHNTVFWYRQTMMQGLELLAYFRNRAPLDDSGMPKDRFSAEMPDATLATLKIQPSEPRDSAVYFCASGPSRRYTGELFFGEGSRLTVL.

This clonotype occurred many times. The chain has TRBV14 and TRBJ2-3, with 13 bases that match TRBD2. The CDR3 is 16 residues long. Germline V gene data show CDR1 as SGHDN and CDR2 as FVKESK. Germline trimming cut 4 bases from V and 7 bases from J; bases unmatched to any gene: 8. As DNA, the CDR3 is TGTGCCAGCAGCCCGACTAGCGGGGGGTCCGTGAATACGCAGTATTTT. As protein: CASSPTSGGSVNTQYF.

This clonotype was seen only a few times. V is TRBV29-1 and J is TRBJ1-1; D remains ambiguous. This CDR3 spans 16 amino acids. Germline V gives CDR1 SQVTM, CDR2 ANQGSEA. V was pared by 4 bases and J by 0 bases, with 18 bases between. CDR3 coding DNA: TGCAGCGTTGGAGGGCTACAGTCTAGGATGAACACTGAAGCTTTCTTT. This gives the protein CSVGGLQSRMNTEAFF. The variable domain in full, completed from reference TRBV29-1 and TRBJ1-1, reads SAVISQKPSRDICQRGTSLTIQCQVDSQVTMMFWYRQQPGQSLTLIATANQGSEATYESGFVIDKFPISRPNLTFSTLTVSNMSPEDSSIYLCSVGGLQSRMNTEAFFGQGTRLTVV.

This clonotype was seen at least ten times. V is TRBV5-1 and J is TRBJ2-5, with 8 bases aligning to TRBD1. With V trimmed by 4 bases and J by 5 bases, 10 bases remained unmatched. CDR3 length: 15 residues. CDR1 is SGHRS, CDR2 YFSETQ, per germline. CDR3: CASSLETGEWETQYF. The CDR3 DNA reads TGCGCCAGCAGCCTCGAGACAGGGGAATGGGAGACCCAGTACTTC. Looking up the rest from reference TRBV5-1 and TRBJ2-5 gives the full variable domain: KAGVTQTPRYLIKTRGQQVTLSCSPISGHRSVSWYQQTPGQGLQFLFEYFSETQRNKGNFPGRFSGRQFSNSRSEMNVSTLELGDSALYLCASSLETGEWETQYFGPGTRLLVL.

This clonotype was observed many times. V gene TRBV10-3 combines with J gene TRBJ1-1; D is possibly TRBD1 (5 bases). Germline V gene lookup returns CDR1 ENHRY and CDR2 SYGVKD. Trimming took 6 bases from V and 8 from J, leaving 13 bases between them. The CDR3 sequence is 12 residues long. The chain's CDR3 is CAISSREGEAFF. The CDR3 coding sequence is TGTGCCATCAGCTCTAGGGAGGGGGAAGCTTTCTTT.

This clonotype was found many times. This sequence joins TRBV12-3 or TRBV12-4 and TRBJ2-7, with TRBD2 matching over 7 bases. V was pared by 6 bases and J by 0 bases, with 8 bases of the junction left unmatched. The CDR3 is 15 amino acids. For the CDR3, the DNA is TGTGCCAGCAGCTCGACTAGCCCTGACTCCTACGAGCAGTACTTC. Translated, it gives CASSSTSPDSYEQYF.

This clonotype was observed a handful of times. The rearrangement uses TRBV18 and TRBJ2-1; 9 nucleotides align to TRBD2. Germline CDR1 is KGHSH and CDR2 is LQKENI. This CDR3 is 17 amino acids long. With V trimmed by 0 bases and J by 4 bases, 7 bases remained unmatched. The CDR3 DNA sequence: TGTGCCAGCTCACCACCGGGTGGGACTAGCAGATACAATGAGCAGTTCTTC. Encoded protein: CASSPPGGTSRYNEQFF.

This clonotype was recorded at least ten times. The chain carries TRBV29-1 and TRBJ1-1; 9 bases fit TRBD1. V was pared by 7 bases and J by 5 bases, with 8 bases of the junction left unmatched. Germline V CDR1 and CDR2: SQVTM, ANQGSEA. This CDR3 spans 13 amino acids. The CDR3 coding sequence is TGCAGCGGTACAGGGGGCGAGGTGACTGAAGCTTTCTTT. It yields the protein CSGTGGEVTEAFF.